The 4 T cell receptor beta chains given below trace back to one sample, sequenced in a study of shared clonotypes between healthy human individuals (dated by TCRdb to about 2020). CD8 naive samples consisted of CD45RO-negative cells that were positively selected for CCR7, yielding a CD45RA+CCR7+ population without TemRA cells. Library generation was performed with the immunoSEQ multiplex PCR assay. This is the immuneACCESS table as TCRdb keeps it, with only in-frame sequences that have V and J called. A part of the clones is gone; compared with another copy, unresolved V genes explain less than half, and the rest is unexplained. This sample lists about 2.2 million clones; 85% to 95% were detected once. The ten top clones hold roughly 1.7% of the sample. The sequencing sample was made of naive CD8+ T cells from PBMCs. In light of the paper, this sample's cell subset or site label describes: CD45RA+CCR7+. Receptor source: a young man in good health. Some clones in this sample may be carry-over from other donors' samples.

CDR3 DNA: TGTGCCAGCAGCCCGACTAGCGCCCACACCGGGGAGCTGTTTTTT. Its protein product is CASSPTSAHTGELFF. The chain employs TRBV9 and TRBJ2-2, with TRBD2 matching over 8 bases. The V gene's germline CDR1 is SGDLS and CDR2 YYNGEE. V gave up 4 bases and J gave up 3 bases; unmatched junction bases: 5. This CDR3 is 15 amino acids long. The variable domain in full, completed from reference TRBV9 and TRBJ2-2, reads DSGVTQTPKHLITATGQRVTLRCSPRSGDLSVYWYQQSLDQGLQFLIQYYNGEERAKGNILERFSAQQFPDLHSELNLSSLELGDSALYFCASSPTSAHTGELFFGEGSRLTVL.

This clone was counted once. CDR3 nucleotide sequence: TGTGCCATCGGGACAGCCTATGGCTACACCTTC. Protein sequence: CAIGTAYGYTF. This rearrangement joins TRBV6-6 to TRBJ1-2; 7 positions match TRBD1. Germline V lookup: CDR1 MNHNY, CDR2 SVGAGI (reference sequence). V gave up 10 bases and J gave up 4 bases; unmatched junction bases: 3. The CDR3 extends over 11 amino acids.

V and J are TRBV9 and TRBJ2-5, with D perhaps matching TRBD1 or TRBD2 (5 bases each). Between the trimmed V and J ends, which lost 0 bases and 11 bases, there was a span of 23 bases. CDR3 length equals 16 residues. Per germline, CDR1 SGDLS and CDR2 YYNGEE. CDR3 DNA sequence: TGTGCCAGCAGCGTAGTGGATAGAGTCGGGATGGGGGAGCAGTACTTC. Residues: CASSVVDRVGMGEQYF.

V gene TRBV29-1 combines with J gene TRBJ1-2; perhaps TRBD1 as D (5 bases). From germline, CDR1 is SQVTM and CDR2 ANQGSEA. The CDR3 is 13 amino acids. Trimming took 6 bases from V and 3 from J, leaving 14 bases between them. The CDR3 region is CSVHGGGDYGYTF. The CDR3 DNA reads TGCAGCGTCCACGGGGGGGGTGACTATGGCTACACCTTC.